The clone carrying this T cell receptor beta chain was detected ten times or more. Its antigen is unidentified. This sample is drawn from a study of T cells in Graves' hyperthyroidism and ophthalmopathy. The overall study: Peripheral blood draws took place at initial diagnosis, ahead of any treatment.

J was trimmed by 0 bases and V by 6 bases; bases with no gene match: 22. Germline V lookup: CDR1 MNHEY, CDR2 SVGEGT. CDR3 size: 20 residues. Hyperthyroidism patients were newly diagnosed, had disease duration under 2 months, and were aged 18 to 65 years. RNA transcripts served as the template for amplifying TCR beta CDR3 regions. TCR CDR3 regions were first amplified by RT-PCR with HTBI primers. TCRdb re-derived calls from the multiplex PCR reads in MiXCR, one entry per CDR3 protein. Of approximately 710,000 distinct CDR3 sequences in the sample, approximately 15% are singletons; the top ten hold around 16%. General study results and limits: In the blood, most expanded thyroid clonotypes above 0.001 appeared as well.

Sequenced sample: blood. The receptor was derived from a man over 45 with Graves' hyperthyroidism. The J gene is TRBJ1-1, the V gene TRBV6-2 or TRBV6-3, with 7 bases that match TRBD1. The CDR3 spells CASSVGTEILRAEMNTEAFF. CDR3 bases: TGTGCCAGCAGCGTGGGGACAGAGATCTTGCGGGCCGAGATGAACACTGAAGCTTTCTTT.